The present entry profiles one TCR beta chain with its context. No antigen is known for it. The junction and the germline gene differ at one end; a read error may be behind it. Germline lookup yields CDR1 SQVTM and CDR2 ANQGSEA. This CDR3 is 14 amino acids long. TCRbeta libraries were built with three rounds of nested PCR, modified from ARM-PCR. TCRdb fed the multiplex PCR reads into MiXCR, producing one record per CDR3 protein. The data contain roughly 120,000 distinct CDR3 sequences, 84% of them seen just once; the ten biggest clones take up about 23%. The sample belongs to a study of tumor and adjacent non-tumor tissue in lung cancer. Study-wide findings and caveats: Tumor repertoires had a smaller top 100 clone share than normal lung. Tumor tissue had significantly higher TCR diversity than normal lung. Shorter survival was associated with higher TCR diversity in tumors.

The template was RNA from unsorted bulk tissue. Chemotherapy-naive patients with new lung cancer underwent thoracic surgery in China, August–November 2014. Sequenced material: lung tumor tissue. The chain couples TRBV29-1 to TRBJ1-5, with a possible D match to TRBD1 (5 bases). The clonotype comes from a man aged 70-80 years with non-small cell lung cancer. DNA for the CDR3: TGCAGCCTGATGCTTTTGGGAGGGGATCAGTCCCAGCATTTT. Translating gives CSLMLLGGDQSQHF.